The next 23 T cell receptor beta chains were all read from a single sample in a study of immune heterogeneity within non-small cell lung tumors. The authors amplified TCR beta CDR3 by multiplex PCR with 32 V and 13 J primers. MiXCR, run by TCRdb on the multiplex PCR reads, gives a single entry per CDR3 protein. The table includes over 25,000 distinct CDR3 sequences, around 30% detected once. Bulk tumor genomic DNA, approximately 560 ng per sample, was the template. Each primary tumor yielded several biopsies, collected far apart from one another at surgery. The patients were newly diagnosed with non-small cell lung cancer, had not been treated, and had curative surgery. The sample taken for sequencing was lung tumor tissue. Receptors were obtained from a middle-aged man with non-small cell lung cancer.

By share, this clonotype ranks as medium-sized. The chain carries TRBV6-1 and TRBJ1-6; possible D gene TRBD1, 5 bases. Germline V CDR1 and CDR2: MNHNS, SASEGT. The CDR3 runs 16 residues. Deletions cut 6 bases from V and 10 bases from J, with 22 bases between. CDR3 coding DNA: TGTGCCAGCAGGCCTCTCTCAATGGGGGGTGGGTCACCCCTCCACTTT. Translating gives CASRPLSMGGGSPLHF.

As to this clonotype: This clone may be a read error of a much larger clone one base away. The rearrangement uses TRBV10-3 and TRBJ1-4, with a weak D call TRBD1 (6 bases). The V end lost 8 bases, the J end lost 7 bases, and 17 bases lay between the germline ends. The V gene's germline CDR1 is ENHRY and CDR2 SYGVKD. This CDR3 is 14 amino acids long. The CDR3 DNA reads as TGTGCCATCTCGGTCGTACAGGGCGGTGAAAAACTGTTTTTT. Translating it yields CAISVVQGGEKLFF.

This clonotype was seen many times. The chain recombines TRBV27 with TRBJ1-3, with D unclear. The CDR3 totals 15 residues. The V gene lost 7 bases and the J gene lost 0 bases, with 13 bases spanning the gap. Germline-derived CDR1 and CDR2 are MNHEY and SMNVEV (reference sequence). Written as DNA, the CDR3 is TGTGCCAGCAAAGCAGACCGGTTCTCTGGAAACACCATATATTTT. Protein sequence: CASKADRFSGNTIYF.

As regards this clonotype: This may arise from a read error, as a much more abundant clone is one base away. This chain links TRBV3-1 with TRBJ2-2; D is undetermined. Trimming took off 7 bases at V and 7 bases at J, with 13 bases between the two ends. The CDR3 is made up of 13 amino acids. Germline CDR1 LGHDT, CDR2 YNNKEL (reference sequence). The DNA of the CDR3 is TGTGCCAGCATCTTCTCGGTGATCGGGGAGCTGTTTTTT. This gives the protein CASIFSVIGELFF.

The chain carries TRBV4-1 and TRBJ2-3; 8 bases agree with TRBD2. This CDR3 is 16 amino acids long. The V gene end was trimmed by 7 bases and the J gene end by 0 bases; junction bases not matched to a gene: 9. CDR1 and CDR2 from the germline V gene are MGHRA and YSYEKL. The CDR3 sequence is CASKLDGRGSTDTQYF. CDR3 sequence (DNA): TGCGCCAGCAAACTTGACGGGAGGGGTAGCACAGATACGCAGTATTTT.

The sample holds a few counts of this clonotype. The chain combines TRBV20-1 with TRBJ2-1; 14 bases fit TRBD2. The length of the CDR3 is 15 residues. Per germline, CDR1 DFQATT and CDR2 SNEGSKA (reference sequence). J was trimmed by 7 bases and V by 6 bases; bases with no gene match: 8. This chain's CDR3 is CSAQTGTSGSNEQFF. The CDR3 DNA is TGCAGTGCCCAAACCGGGACTAGCGGGAGTAATGAGCAGTTCTTC.

This chain connects TRBV5-1 to TRBJ1-1; 9 bases are a match to TRBD1. Germline-derived CDR1 and CDR2 are SGHRS and YFSETQ. Germline trimming cut 4 bases from V and 1 base from J; bases unmatched to any gene: 14. The CDR3 spans 18 residues. This CDR3 is CASSGRQGESWANTEAFF. The CDR3, as DNA: TGCGCCAGCAGCGGAAGACAGGGGGAGAGCTGGGCGAACACTGAAGCTTTCTTT.

This clonotype was seen repeatedly, ten times or more. The rearrangement joins TRBV18 to TRBJ2-5; D is undetermined. The V gene lost 6 bases and the J gene lost 0 bases, with 14 bases spanning the gap. This CDR3 has 15 residues. Germline values: CDR1 KGHSH, CDR2 LQKENI. The CDR3 nucleotides are TGTGCCAGCTCCAGAAATACGGGCCACCAAGAGACCCAGTACTTC. Protein product: CASSRNTGHQETQYF. Based on the CDR3 plus reference TRBV18 and TRBJ2-5, the full variable domain is NAGVMQNPRHLVRRRGQEARLRCSPMKGHSHVYWYRQLPEEGLKFMVYLQKENIIDESGMPKERFSAEFPKEGPSILRIQQVVRGDSAAYFCASSRNTGHQETQYFGPGTRLLVL.

The sample holds a few counts of this clonotype. V is TRBV11-2 and J is TRBJ1-1, with 7 bases matching TRBD1. The CDR3 extends over 15 amino acids. The J segment lost 1 base and the V segment lost 0 bases, leaving 2 bases of the junction unmatched. Germline V gene data show CDR1 as SGHAT and CDR2 as FQNNGV. The CDR3 nucleotides read TGTGCCAGCAGCTTAGAAAGGGGGCCGAACACTGAAGCTTTCTTT. Protein: CASSLERGPNTEAFF. Full variable domain (rest looked up from reference TRBV11-2 and TRBJ1-1): EAGVAQSPRYKIIEKRQSVAFWCNPISGHATLYWYQQILGQGPKLLIQFQNNGVVDDSQLPKDRFSAERLKGVDSTLKIQPAKLEDSAVYLCASSLERGPNTEAFFGQGTRLTVV.

This chain connects TRBV20-1 to TRBJ2-1; 9 bases match TRBD1. Germline CDR1 is DFQATT and CDR2 is SNEGSKA (reference sequence). V lost 6 bases and J lost 0; bases outside the gene matches: 6. The length of the CDR3 is 15 residues. CDR3 coding DNA: TGCAGTGCCACTGGGACAGGGAGCTCCTACAATGAGCAGTTCTTC. Translation gives CSATGTGSSYNEQFF.

Many counts were recorded for this clonotype. The J gene is TRBJ1-5, the V gene TRBV7-2, with 8 bases that match TRBD1. Per the germline V gene, CDR1 is SGHTA and CDR2 is FQGNSA. The junction had 0 bases not matched to a gene; V was cut back by 1 base and J by 1 base. The CDR3 length is 15 residues. The CDR3 bases are TGTGCCAGCAGCTTAGGACAGGGGAGCAATCAGCCCCAGCATTTT. It encodes CASSLGQGSNQPQHF.

The gene calls are TRBV11-2 and TRBJ2-2; no reliable D call. Looked up from germline, CDR1 is SGHAT and CDR2 is FQNNGV. V was shortened by 3 bases and J by 2 bases, with 7 bases between the two germline ends. CDR3 length: 14 amino acids. In DNA, the CDR3 is TGTGCCAGCAGCTTGGTGGTTAACACCGGGGAGCTGTTTTTT. Its translation is CASSLVVNTGELFF.

This clonotype was observed many times. The chain combines TRBV27 with TRBJ1-2; tentative D call: TRBD1 (6 bases). Germline CDR1 is MNHEY and CDR2 is SMNVEV (reference sequence). The CDR3 consists of 13 residues. V was clipped by 5 bases and J by 8 bases, with 15 bases between them. The CDR3 spells CASSTAQGRGYTF. CDR3 nucleotide sequence: TGTGCCAGCAGTACCGCCCAGGGGAGGGGCTACACCTTC.

This clonotype was counted only a few times. This chain links TRBV5-1 with TRBJ2-2, with TRBD2 as a possible D gene (6 bases). This CDR3 contains 15 residues. The V end was cut by 6 bases, the J end by 13 bases, with 25 bases between. CDR1 is SGHRS and CDR2 is YFSETQ in the germline V gene. Here the CDR3 DNA reads TGCGCCAGCAACGATGGGACTTCGGGCGAGACGCGGCTGTTTTTT. Protein sequence: CASNDGTSGETRLFF. Looking up the rest from reference TRBV5-1 and TRBJ2-2 gives the full variable domain: KAGVTQTPRYLIKTRGQQVTLSCSPISGHRSVSWYQQTPGQGLQFLFEYFSETQRNKGNFPGRFSGRQFSNSRSEMNVSTLELGDSALYLCASNDGTSGETRLFFGEGSRLTVL.

This clonotype was picked up many times. This CDR3 is CATNPAGVSYEQYF. CDR3 sequence (DNA): TGTGCCACCAACCCAGCGGGAGTCTCCTACGAGCAGTACTTC. The V call is TRBV6-1, the J call TRBJ2-7, with 8 bases that match TRBD2. V trimming: 10 bases; J trimming: 0 bases; junction bases outside the gene matches: 8. Germline lookup yields CDR1 MNHNS and CDR2 SASEGT. This CDR3 comprises 14 residues.

Of note for this clonotype: One base away lies a much larger clone, so this may be a sequencing read error. Given the absence of the conserved phenylalanine or tryptophan at the CDR3 end, a read error is likely. This rearrangement joins TRBV6-1 to TRBJ1-2; 11 nucleotides line up with TRBD1. The trim removed 6 bases at V and 3 bases at J, leaving 9 bases unmatched. Germline lookup yields CDR1 MNHNS and CDR2 SASEGT. This CDR3 is built from 16 residues. The CDR3 reads CASSLLWTGGDYGYTL. CDR3 coding DNA: TGTGCCAGCAGCCTCCTTTGGACAGGGGGCGACTATGGCTACACCTTA.

V usage is TRBV4-2 and J usage is TRBJ2-1; 8 bases are shared with TRBD2. Germline values: CDR1 LGHNA, CDR2 YNFKEQ. The CDR3 runs to 18 residues. V trimming: 0 bases; J trimming: 1 base; junction bases outside the gene matches: 8. The CDR3 bases are TGTGCCAGCAGCCAAGATCACAGCGGGAGTGGATCCTACAATGAGCAGTTCTTC. It translates to CASSQDHSGSGSYNEQFF.

This clonotype has more than one count but fewer than ten. The chain combines TRBV9 with TRBJ1-4; the D gene is possibly TRBD1 (5 bases). Trimming removed 6 bases at V and 8 bases at J, with 11 bases between. The CDR3 sequence is 12 residues long. Germline V gives CDR1 SGDLS, CDR2 YYNGEE. CDR3 in amino acids: CASTGPGEKLFF. DNA of the CDR3: TGTGCCAGCACCGGTCCAGGGGAAAAACTGTTTTTT.

In this sample, this clonotype turned up many times. CDR3 sequence reads: CASRSLGAGLSNEQFF. The CDR3 nucleotides read TGTGCCAGCAGGTCCTTAGGGGCGGGACTCTCCAATGAGCAGTTCTTC. The chain links TRBV6-2 or TRBV6-3 to TRBJ2-1, with D perhaps matching TRBD2 (6 bases). The V end was cut by 6 bases, the J end by 6 bases, with 21 bases between. This CDR3 region has 16 residues. Germline V lookup: CDR1 MNHEY, CDR2 SVGEGT.

This clonotype is classed as medium-sized (0.01 to 0.1%). The chain employs TRBV12-3 or TRBV12-4 and TRBJ2-1, with no clear D. The CDR3 runs 15 residues. The V end lost 1 base, the J end lost 6 bases, and 13 bases lay between the germline ends. The CDR3 spells CASSLDWLVSNEQFF. The CDR3 DNA reads TGTGCCAGCAGTTTAGATTGGTTAGTTTCCAATGAGCAGTTCTTC.

Many counts were recorded for this clonotype. This chain connects TRBV18 to TRBJ1-3, with D possibly TRBD1 on 6 matching bases. The germline CDR1 and CDR2 sequences are KGHSH and LQKENI. Trimming stripped 5 bases from V and 2 bases from J, with 10 bases between. The length of the CDR3 is 14 residues. CDR3 bases: TGTGCCAGCTCAGGTGGGACAACTGGAAACACCATATATTTT. Translation gives CASSGGTTGNTIYF. Drawing the rest from reference TRBV18 and TRBJ1-3, the complete variable domain is NAGVMQNPRHLVRRRGQEARLRCSPMKGHSHVYWYRQLPEEGLKFMVYLQKENIIDESGMPKERFSAEFPKEGPSILRIQQVVRGDSAAYFCASSGGTTGNTIYFGEGSWLTVV.

This clonotype was seen only a few times. The rearrangement links TRBV18 to TRBJ1-4, with unresolved D. Germline-derived CDR1 and CDR2 are KGHSH and LQKENI. The CDR3 length is 14 residues. Trimming took off 3 bases at V and 4 bases at J, with 9 bases between the two ends. The CDR3 DNA follows: TGTGCCAGCTCACCCACGGGTGGTAATGAAAAACTGTTTTTT. It encodes CASSPTGGNEKLFF.

The chain recombines TRBV20-1 with TRBJ2-5, with TRBD2 matching 7 bases. The germline CDR1 and CDR2 sequences are DFQATT and SNEGSKA (reference sequence). The ends lost 0 bases at V and 5 bases at J; junction bases unmatched: 9. This CDR3 contains 15 residues. The CDR3 reads CSARDPMGRAETQYF. CDR3 bases: TGCAGTGCTAGAGATCCCATGGGGAGGGCCGAGACCCAGTACTTC.